This T cell receptor beta chain was obtained from a study of blood T cell repertoires in COVID-19. From germline, CDR1 is LNHDA and CDR2 SQIVND (reference sequence). The ends were cut back, 5 bases at V and 6 bases at J, with 17 bases in the middle. The CDR3 is 14 residues long. Sequencing used immunoSEQ multiplex PCR; TCRdb keeps in-frame clones, though not all of them. The data show 95,000 to 150,000 clones, with around 80% seen just once and roughly 16% held by the top ten. The sample consisted of peripheral blood. This TCR was sampled from a man aged 55 to 70 with active or convalescent COVID-19. V usage is TRBV19 and J usage is TRBJ2-7; D may be TRBD2 (6 bases). The CDR3 DNA is TGTGCCAGTAGTCGGGAGACGCGCGTCAGCGAGCAGTACTTC. This gives the protein CASSRETRVSEQYF.